This T cell receptor beta chain was recorded in a study of identical twins (dated by TCRdb to the mid-2010s). For the study in its entirety: To test whether fetal clonotypes persist, the study used deep sequencing on TCR alpha and beta repertoires from monozygotic twins, unrelated adults of various ages, and cord blood. To rule out contamination, the twin experiments were replicated at different times with different library preparation protocols.

The method was 5' RACE. These reads were obtained on an Illumina HiSeq 2000. Template switching added a universal primer binding site, and the final cDNA carried a unique molecular identifier that allowed TCR cDNA molecules to be counted accurately. Specific primers in the conserved constant-segment region were used to synthesize first-strand cDNA for the TCR alpha and beta chains. To control for contamination, every cDNA library carried two barcodes: a SMART-Mk sample barcode plus Illumina barcodes. TruSeq adapter sequences, together with Illumina sample barcodes, were added in two successive PCR steps. TCR alpha and beta cDNA libraries were sequenced on the Illumina HiSeq platform with custom primers. The authors' analysis ran thus. MiGEC was used to process raw reads and extract unique molecular identifiers, and MiXCR was used to find CDR3 positions. Recombination models were inferred per individual with the repgenHMM and IGoR tools using an EM algorithm. The analysis of shared clonotypes was done with the tcR package in R, with sharing normalized by the product of cloneset sizes. To study raw recombination free of thymic and clonal selection effects, out-of-frame nonproductive sequences were analyzed. The public sequencing data were trimmed at Q25 with fastp and processed into clonotypes with MiXCR by TCRdb, which kept only in-frame beta chains. A single entry per CDR3 protein holds the most common genes and DNA from its merged rows. The V and J calls and clone size come from TCRdb's table, not from the authors' own analysis. Across this sample there are hundreds of thousands of distinct CDR3 sequences, with roughly 13% seen only once. Of the sample, 7% to 9.5% falls within the top ten clones.

For this clonotype: Its antigen has not been determined. No quality values exist for individual bases; no much larger clone is one base distant.

The study at large found these results: A weaker excess of twin sharing was found in beta out-of-frame sequences because the signal-to-noise ratio was lowered by fewer shared sequences. Zero-insertion analyses could be partly confounded by invariant T cells such as MAIT and iNKT, although diverse VJ usage argued against such confounding for most clonotypes. Fewer insertions were carried by abundant cord blood beta clonotypes; a weaker similar trend was observed in young adult naive repertoires, while no such trend was observed in memory repertoires. Conclusions relied on cross-sectional statistical analysis, since the same donors could not be followed over many years. Compared with coincidental sharing between unrelated individuals, out-of-frame TCR alpha sequences shared between twins had an excess of sequences with low generation probability. In monozygotic twins, out-of-frame TCR alpha sharing was systematically underestimated by recombination models, although the models agreed with sharing between unrelated individuals.

Trimming accounts for 3 bases at V and 4 bases at J, while the number of junction bases matched to no gene is 9. From the cysteine through the phenylalanine, the CDR3 covers 16 amino acids. Left in the record is the CDR3 DNA by itself, 48 bases read in frame from the first base. CDR1 and CDR2 are read off the germline V gene as SGDLS and YYNGEE. Only healthy Caucasian donors were included. Using Miltenyi CD45RO+ enrichment and human naive T-cell isolation kits, memory (CD45RO+) and naive T cells were isolated from PBMC. The TCR was taken from a woman in her late teens or twenties in good health. This chain joins TRBV9 to TRBJ2-2, with 7 middle bases fitting TRBD1. The specimen sequenced was memory (CD45RO+) T cells sorted from blood. The cell subset or site label of this sample denotes: CD45RO+ enriched T cells. The CDR3 here reads CASSDERGQSTGELFF. The nucleotide sequence is given as TGTGCCAGCAGCGACGAGAGGGGACAGAGCACCGGGGAGCTGTTTTTT.